This passage covers 32 T cell receptor beta chains from one sample sequenced in a study of shared clonotypes between healthy human individuals. The assay was immunoSEQ multiplex PCR, and TCRdb's table has in-frame clones only and misses some. The profile shows about 2 million clones, roughly 94% of them singletons. The source material was naive CD4+ T cells sorted from blood. Described subset: CD45RA+ positively selected. The receptors stem from a man aged 18-30 years in good health.

This chain uses TRBV2 with TRBJ2-1, with 9 nucleotides matching TRBD2. This CDR3 spans 17 amino acids. Germline CDR1 is SNHLY and CDR2 is FYNNEI. J lost 4 bases, V lost 5 bases, and 12 bases had no gene match. CDR3 amino acids: CASSPPGAGGAYNEQFF. Written as DNA, the CDR3 is TGTGCCAGCAGTCCACCGGGAGCGGGGGGCGCGTACAATGAGCAGTTCTTC.

Details on this clone: The junction departs from the called germline gene at one end, perhaps through a read error. V usage is TRBV12-5 and J usage is TRBJ2-6, with D unclear. The CDR3 consists of 14 residues. Germline V gene sequence: CDR1 LGHNT, CDR2 FRNRAP. CDR3 region: CASGLVAGANVLTF. DNA for the CDR3: TGTGCTAGTGGTTTGGTGGCTGGAGCCAACGTCCTGACTTTC.

The CDR3 sequence is CASSLVTGSRDYEQYF. CDR3 DNA: TGCGCCAGCAGCTTGGTAACCGGGAGCCGGGACTACGAGCAGTACTTC. V usage is TRBV5-1 and J usage is TRBJ2-7, with D perhaps matching TRBD2 (6 bases). Germline lookup yields CDR1 SGHRS and CDR2 YFSETQ. The CDR3 spans 16 residues. Trimming left V 0 bases short and J 3 bases short, with 16 bases between.

The chain links TRBV28 to TRBJ1-1; possibly TRBD1 for D (5 bases). The CDR3 extends over 13 amino acids. The germline V gene encodes CDR1 MDHEN and CDR2 SYDVKM. Trimming cost V 6 bases and J 1 base, with 9 bases left between them. The CDR3 DNA sequence: TGTGCCAGCAGCAAGACAGAGAACACTGAAGCTTTCTTT. As protein: CASSKTENTEAFF.

This chain uses TRBV10-3 with TRBJ2-1, with 7 bases lining up with TRBD2. Germline lookup yields CDR1 ENHRY and CDR2 SYGVKD. The ends lost 2 bases at V and 4 bases at J; junction bases unmatched: 14. The CDR3 loop spans 18 amino acids. The CDR3 bases are TGTGCCATCAGTGAGCCACTAGAGCGACTAGCTAGTTACAATGAGCAGTTCTTC. Translation gives CAISEPLERLASYNEQFF.

A single count supports this clone. The V and J genes are TRBV9 and TRBJ2-5; possibly TRBD2 for D (6 bases). V shed 3 bases and J shed 1 base, with 16 bases lying between them. The CDR3 loop spans 16 amino acids. Germline CDR1 reads SGDLS; CDR2 reads YYNGEE. The CDR3 spells CASSAGGTSPQETQYF. CDR3 nucleotides: TGTGCCAGCAGCGCCGGAGGAACTAGCCCCCAAGAGACCCAGTACTTC.

The rearrangement uses TRBV5-4 and TRBJ1-6; 7 bases map to TRBD1. Germline-derived CDR1 and CDR2 are SGHNT and YYREEE (reference sequence). The CDR3 is 15 amino acids. The ends lost 5 bases at V and 5 bases at J; junction bases unmatched: 7. DNA for the CDR3: TGTGCCAGCAGATTAGGGGGGACAGATAATTCACCCCTCCACTTT. It translates to CASRLGGTDNSPLHF.

The chain joins TRBV11-2 to TRBJ2-3, with TRBD2 identical over 9 bases. The CDR3 covers 15 residues. Looked up from germline, CDR1 is SGHAT and CDR2 is FQNNGV. V was pared by 7 bases and J by 4 bases, with 9 bases of the junction left unmatched. In DNA, the CDR3 is TGTGCCAGCACGACGCGGGAGGGCCTCTCAGATACGCAGTATTTT. Translation: CASTTREGLSDTQYF.

The chain is built from TRBV5-5 and TRBJ2-7; perhaps TRBD2 as D (5 bases). V shed 5 bases and J shed 6 bases, with 15 bases lying between them. CDR1 SGHKS and CDR2 YYEKEE come from the germline V gene (reference sequence). The CDR3 loop spans 13 amino acids. CDR3 in DNA: TGTGCCAGCAGACTTGTCGGGGTTGGCGAGCAGTACTTC. It encodes CASRLVGVGEQYF.

CDR3 in DNA: TGTGCCAGTAGTTGGACAGGGGGCACCTACGAGCAGTACTTC. Amino acid sequence: CASSWTGGTYEQYF. The chain employs TRBV19 and TRBJ2-7; the match to TRBD1 covers 11 bases. The germline CDR1 and CDR2 sequences are LNHDA and SQIVND (reference sequence). This CDR3 is 14 amino acids long. V shed 5 bases and J 2 bases; nucleotides not matched to a gene: 2.

The V gene is TRBV6-5, the J gene TRBJ1-1; TRBD1 might be the D (6 bases). The germline V gene has CDR1 MNHEY and CDR2 SVGAGI. CDR3 length equals 13 residues. The V end was cut by 7 bases, the J end by 6 bases, with 15 bases between. The CDR3 bases are TGTGCCAGCACCAAACAGGGCATGGCTGAAGCTTTCTTT. Amino acids: CASTKQGMAEAFF.

The chain employs TRBV9 and TRBJ1-1; no reliable D call. The CDR3 spans 15 residues. The germline V gene encodes CDR1 SGDLS and CDR2 YYNGEE. Trimming took off 3 bases at V and 0 bases at J, with 12 bases between the two ends. CDR3 DNA sequence: TGTGCCAGCAGCGCCGATAGCGGGGTGAACACTGAAGCTTTCTTT. Protein sequence: CASSADSGVNTEAFF. Filled out from reference TRBV9 and TRBJ1-1, the complete variable domain reads DSGVTQTPKHLITATGQRVTLRCSPRSGDLSVYWYQQSLDQGLQFLIQYYNGEERAKGNILERFSAQQFPDLHSELNLSSLELGDSALYFCASSADSGVNTEAFFGQGTRLTVV.

The chain couples TRBV5-4 to TRBJ2-7; D is tentatively TRBD1 or TRBD2 (5 bases each). Germline lookup yields CDR1 SGHNT and CDR2 YYREEE (reference sequence). CDR3 size: 13 residues. The ends were cut back, 0 bases at V and 6 bases at J, with 10 bases in the middle. The CDR3 DNA is TGTGCCAGCAGCTTGGTTGCAGGGACCGAGCAGTACTTC. Translation: CASSLVAGTEQYF.

V is TRBV10-3 and J is TRBJ1-1, with D possibly being TRBD1 (5 bases). V was pared by 5 bases and J by 3 bases, with 13 bases between. CDR3 size: 14 residues. Germline V gives CDR1 ENHRY, CDR2 SYGVKD. For the CDR3, the DNA is TGTGCCATCAGTCGGACGGGGGTGGACACTGAAGCTTTCTTT. Translating gives CAISRTGVDTEAFF.

This chain uses TRBV15 with TRBJ1-2; D is uncertain. CDR3 length: 13 residues. In germline, CDR1 is LNHNV, CDR2 YYDKDF (reference sequence). V was cut by 0 bases and J by 8 bases, with 10 bases left in between. The CDR3 spells CATSRDSGVGYTF. The CDR3 nucleotides are TGTGCCACCAGCAGAGATTCTGGAGTGGGCTACACCTTC.

The chain joins TRBV27 to TRBJ2-1; D is possibly TRBD2 (7 bases). Germline V lookup: CDR1 MNHEY, CDR2 SMNVEV (reference sequence). V gave up 8 bases and J gave up 4 bases, with 15 bases separating them. The CDR3 contains 14 residues. The CDR3 here is CASEGGLLYNEQFF. The CDR3, as DNA: TGTGCCAGCGAGGGGGGACTACTTTACAATGAGCAGTTCTTC.

In this sample, this clone turned up a few times. This chain joins TRBV30 and TRBJ1-6, with D perhaps TRBD1 (5 bases). This CDR3 contains 15 residues. Germline V gene data show CDR1 as GTSNPN and CDR2 as SVGIG (reference sequence). Trimming cost V 1 base and J 9 bases, with 16 bases left between them. The CDR3 loop reads CAWSGTGAYGSPLHF. In DNA, the CDR3 is TGTGCCTGGAGTGGGACCGGGGCCTATGGTTCACCCCTCCACTTT.

J is TRBJ2-7 and V is TRBV6-1, with D uncertain. Germline V lookup: CDR1 MNHNS, CDR2 SASEGT. This CDR3 has 11 residues. V shed 6 bases and J shed 3 bases, with 6 bases lying between them. CDR3 region: CASRAVYEQYF. DNA for the CDR3: TGTGCCAGCAGAGCTGTCTACGAGCAGTACTTC.

V and J are TRBV11-2 and TRBJ2-5; weak D call: TRBD1 (5 bases). The end of the DNA aligns better with TRBJ2-7, so the J call may be wrong. Germline V gene lookup returns CDR1 SGHAT and CDR2 FQNNGV. The CDR3 is made up of 14 amino acids. The CDR3: CASSSPRTIHEQYF. The CDR3, as DNA: TGTGCCAGCAGCTCCCCGCGGACAATCCACGAGCAGTACTTC.

The chain uses TRBV6-5 and TRBJ1-3; no clear D gene. Trimming cost V 6 bases and J 2 bases, with 14 bases left between them. Germline V gene data show CDR1 as MNHEY and CDR2 as SVGAGI. There are 15 residues in the CDR3. In DNA form, the CDR3 reads TGTGCCAGCAGCGCCCCGGGAGGGCCTGGAAACACCATATATTTT. Protein product: CASSAPGGPGNTIYF.

On this clone itself: A single base separates this from a much larger clone, so it may be a read error. This sample also contains other DNA sequences that code for the same CDR3. The chain joins TRBV27 to TRBJ1-2; TRBD1 matches 7 bases. Trimming took 4 bases from V and 2 from J; bases not matched to a gene: 1. The CDR3 extends over 13 amino acids. Germline V gives CDR1 MNHEY, CDR2 SMNVEV (reference sequence). CDR3 coding DNA: TGTGCCAGCAGTTCGACAGGGAACTATGGCTACACCTTC. Translated, it gives CASSSTGNYGYTF.

J is TRBJ1-5 and V is TRBV6-1; D is unclear. Trimming cost V 4 bases and J 3 bases, with 4 bases left between them. Germline assignment: CDR1 MNHNS and CDR2 SASEGT. This CDR3 has 12 residues. The CDR3 sequence is CASSVYNQPQHF. Here the CDR3 DNA reads TGTGCCAGCAGTGTATACAATCAGCCCCAGCATTTT.

This clone was recorded once. The chain joins TRBV10-1 to TRBJ2-1; 7 bases map to TRBD1. With 9 bases clipped from V and 10 bases from J, the junction kept 15 bases outside the gene matches. The length of the CDR3 is 14 residues. CDR1 and CDR2 from the germline V gene are WNHNN and SYGVQD (reference sequence). The DNA for the CDR3 is TGCGCCAGTAAGGGGGCGATAAGGGGGCTGGAGCAGTTCTTC. Residues: CASKGAIRGLEQFF.

The chain employs TRBV9 and TRBJ2-3; 11 bases agree with TRBD1. Trimming at V came to 4 bases and at J to 2 bases, leaving 6 bases not matched to a gene. The CDR3 spans 16 residues. The V gene's germline CDR1 is SGDLS and CDR2 YYNGEE. CDR3 bases: TGTGCCAGCAGCCTGAGGACAGGGGGCGACACAGATACGCAGTATTTT. Its protein product is CASSLRTGGDTDTQYF.

For this clone: The same CDR3 also results from other DNA sequences found in this sample. The CDR3 spells CASSPRTVNTEAFF. CDR3 DNA: TGCGCCAGCAGCCCCCGGACAGTGAACACTGAAGCTTTCTTT. The chain combines TRBV5-1 with TRBJ1-1; D possibly corresponds to TRBD1 (6 bases). The V gene's germline CDR1 is SGHRS and CDR2 YFSETQ. This CDR3 is built from 14 residues. Trimming took off 4 bases at V and 0 bases at J, with 10 bases between the two ends.

The chain couples TRBV5-1 to TRBJ2-3; 12 bases agree with TRBD2. Germline V lookup: CDR1 SGHRS, CDR2 YFSETQ. J was trimmed by 4 bases and V by 0 bases; bases with no gene match: 3. The CDR3 is made up of 16 amino acids. CDR3 nucleotides: TGCGCCAGCAGCTTGGGACTAGCGGGGGCTTCAGATACGCAGTATTTT. Protein: CASSLGLAGASDTQYF. The whole variable domain, remainder taken from reference TRBV5-1 and TRBJ2-3, is KAGVTQTPRYLIKTRGQQVTLSCSPISGHRSVSWYQQTPGQGLQFLFEYFSETQRNKGNFPGRFSGRQFSNSRSEMNVSTLELGDSALYLCASSLGLAGASDTQYFGPGTRLTVL.

The V and J genes are TRBV5-6 and TRBJ2-4; 7 nucleotides agree with TRBD1. The V and J ends lost 0 bases and 6 bases, in that order; junction bases with no gene match: 0. The CDR3 totals 13 residues. CDR1 is SGHDT and CDR2 is YYEEEE in the germline V gene. Here the CDR3 DNA reads TGTGCCAGCAGCTTGGGACAGGGAAACATTCAGTACTTC. Protein: CASSLGQGNIQYF.

This sequence joins TRBV28 and TRBJ1-2; 8 bases are shared with TRBD1. The CDR3 extends over 15 amino acids. The germline V gene has CDR1 MDHEN and CDR2 SYDVKM. V dropped 8 bases and J dropped 8; count of bases not matched to a gene: 16. The CDR3 DNA follows: TGTGCCAGCTCTTATATGGGACAGGAGTTGGGGGGCTACACCTTC. It specifies CASSYMGQELGGYTF.

V and J are TRBV7-9 and TRBJ2-7; 7 nucleotides line up with TRBD2. Germline V gene data show CDR1 as SEHNR and CDR2 as FQNEAQ (reference sequence). The CDR3 runs 13 residues. The J segment lost 3 bases and the V segment lost 8 bases, leaving 7 bases of the junction unmatched. The CDR3 DNA reads as TGTGCCAGCGAAATAGCGGGCGTCTACGAGCAGTACTTC. This sequence encodes CASEIAGVYEQYF.

This chain uses TRBV19 with TRBJ2-7; the D is unclear. This CDR3 has 15 amino acids. V was pared by 3 bases and J by 1 base, with 13 bases between. Per the germline V gene, CDR1 is LNHDA and CDR2 is SQIVND (reference sequence). The CDR3 reads CASSIARSPSYEQYF. CDR3 DNA sequence: TGTGCCAGTAGTATCGCCAGGTCCCCATCCTACGAGCAGTACTTC. Full variable domain (outside the CDR3, taken from reference TRBV19 and TRBJ2-7): DGGITQSPKYLFRKEGQNVTLSCEQNLNHDAMYWYRQDPGQGLRLIYYSQIVNDFQKGDIAEGYSVSREKKESFPLTVTSAQKNPTAFYLCASSIARSPSYEQYFGPGTRLTVT.

This chain uses TRBV30 with TRBJ1-6, with D unresolved. The CDR3 length is 12 residues. The V gene's germline CDR1 is GTSNPN and CDR2 SVGIG (reference sequence). V lost 2 bases and J lost 6, with 5 bases in between. CDR3 sequence (DNA): TGTGCCTGGAGTTGGACTAATTCACCCCTCCACTTT. Protein sequence: CAWSWTNSPLHF.

V gene TRBV2 combines with J gene TRBJ1-1; a weak D match, TRBD1 (6 bases). The ends were cut back, 8 bases at V and 0 bases at J, with 13 bases in the middle. Germline loops: CDR1 SNHLY, CDR2 FYNNEI. CDR3 length: 14 amino acids. The chain's CDR3 is CASGGQPMNTEAFF. The CDR3 DNA is TGTGCCAGCGGAGGACAGCCTATGAACACTGAAGCTTTCTTT.